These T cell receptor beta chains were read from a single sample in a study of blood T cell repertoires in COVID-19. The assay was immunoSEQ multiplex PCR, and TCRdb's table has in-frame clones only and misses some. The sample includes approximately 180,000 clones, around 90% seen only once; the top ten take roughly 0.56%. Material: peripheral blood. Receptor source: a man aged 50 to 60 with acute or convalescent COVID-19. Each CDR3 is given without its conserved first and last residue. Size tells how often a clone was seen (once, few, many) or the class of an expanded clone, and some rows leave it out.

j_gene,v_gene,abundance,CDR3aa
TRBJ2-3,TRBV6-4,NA,ASSETSGTHTQY
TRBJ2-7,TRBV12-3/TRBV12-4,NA,ASSLAGVQEQY
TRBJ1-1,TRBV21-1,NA,ASSKGTGMNTEAF
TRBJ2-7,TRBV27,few,ASRSTSAGLGGQY
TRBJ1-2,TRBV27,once,ASSLSGTGSQYNYGYT
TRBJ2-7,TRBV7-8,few,ASSASGQTYEQY
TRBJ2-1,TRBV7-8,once,ASSPGTGTYNEQF
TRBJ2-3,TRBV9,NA,ASSSSEGGVVTDTQY
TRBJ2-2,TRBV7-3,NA,ASSPTGAGGELF
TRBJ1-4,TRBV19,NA,ASSMPWGDEKLF
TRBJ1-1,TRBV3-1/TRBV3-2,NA,ASSPSVGAAF
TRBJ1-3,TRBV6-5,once,ASSPRAGNTIY
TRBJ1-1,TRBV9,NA,ASTSGQVNTEAF
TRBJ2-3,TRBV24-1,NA,ATSVAGKRTDTQY
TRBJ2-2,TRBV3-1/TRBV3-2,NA,ASSLTGSTGELF
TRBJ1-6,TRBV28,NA,ASSRRVGSPLH
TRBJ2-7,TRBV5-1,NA,ASSLEGADEQY
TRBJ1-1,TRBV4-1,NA,ASSQLSTNTEAF
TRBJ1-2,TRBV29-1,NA,SVEGRSGYT
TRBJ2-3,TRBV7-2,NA,ASSLAGAGGPTDTQY
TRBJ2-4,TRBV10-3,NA,AISAGTSGARAKNIQY
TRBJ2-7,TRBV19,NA,ASSTTSGSTYEQY
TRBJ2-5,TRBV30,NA,AWSGGTEETQY
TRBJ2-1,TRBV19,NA,ATATYLAGDYNEQF
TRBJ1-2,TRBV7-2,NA,ASSLGSEYGYT
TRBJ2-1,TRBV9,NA,ASSVAENEQF
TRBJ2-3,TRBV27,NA,ASRGLAGTDTQY
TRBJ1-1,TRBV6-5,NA,ASSLRTGENTEAF
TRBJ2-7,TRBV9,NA,ASSESGLTYEQY
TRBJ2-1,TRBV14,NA,ASSQDLADEQF
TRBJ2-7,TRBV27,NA,ASSLSGPYEQY
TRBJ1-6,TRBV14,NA,ASSQDYGGSSYNSPLH
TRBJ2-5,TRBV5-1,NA,ASSLKVAVGRETQY